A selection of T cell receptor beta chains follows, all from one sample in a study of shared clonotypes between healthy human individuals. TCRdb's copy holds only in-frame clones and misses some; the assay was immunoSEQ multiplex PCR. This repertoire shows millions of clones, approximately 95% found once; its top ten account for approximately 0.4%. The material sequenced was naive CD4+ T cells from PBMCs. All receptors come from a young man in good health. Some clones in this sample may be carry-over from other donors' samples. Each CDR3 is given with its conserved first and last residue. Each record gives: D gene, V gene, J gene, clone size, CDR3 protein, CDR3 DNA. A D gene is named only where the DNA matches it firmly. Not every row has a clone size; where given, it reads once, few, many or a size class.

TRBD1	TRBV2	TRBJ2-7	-	CASYPPGQKYEQYF	TGTGCCAGCTACCCACCGGGACAGAAATACGAGCAGTACTTC
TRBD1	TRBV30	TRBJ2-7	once	CAWANRDRVTYEQYF	TGTGCCTGGGCCAACCGGGACAGAGTAACCTACGAGCAGTACTTC
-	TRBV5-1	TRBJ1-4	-	CASSLRQENEKLFF	TGCGCCAGCAGCTTGCGGCAGGAAAATGAAAAACTGTTTTTT
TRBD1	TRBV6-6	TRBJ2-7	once	CASRKESGQSSYEQYF	TGTGCCAGCAGGAAAGAATCGGGACAGAGCTCCTACGAGCAGTACTTC
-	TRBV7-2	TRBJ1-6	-	CASSRPGKYNSPLHF	TGTGCCAGCAGCCGGCCGGGGAAGTATAATTCACCCCTCCACTTT
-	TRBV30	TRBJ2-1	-	CAWSVGGTSGEQFF	TGTGCCTGGAGCGTAGGGGGGACAAGCGGTGAGCAGTTCTTC
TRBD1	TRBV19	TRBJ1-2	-	CASTRDRGYDGYTF	TGTGCCAGTACCCGGGACAGGGGATATGATGGCTACACCTTC
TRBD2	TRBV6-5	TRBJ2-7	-	CASSLGGVPGDEQYF	TGTGCCAGCAGTCTCGGGGGGGTTCCGGGAGACGAGCAGTACTTC
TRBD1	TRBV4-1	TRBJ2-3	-	CASSQATGGNTDTQYF	TGCGCCAGCAGCCAAGCGACAGGGGGAAACACAGATACGCAGTATTTT
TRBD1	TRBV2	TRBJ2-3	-	CASSYRGQSGTQYF	TGTGCCAGCAGCTACAGGGGGCAGTCTGGTACGCAGTATTTT
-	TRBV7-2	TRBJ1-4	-	CASSSQQGYEKLFF	TGTGCCAGCAGCTCACAACAGGGTTATGAAAAACTGTTTTTT
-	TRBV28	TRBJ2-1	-	CASISSTETYNEQFF	TGTGCCAGCATTTCTTCGACGGAGACCTACAATGAGCAGTTCTTC
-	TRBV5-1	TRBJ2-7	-	CASSPPSRIYEQYF	TGCGCCAGCAGCCCCCCCTCACGGATATACGAGCAGTACTTC
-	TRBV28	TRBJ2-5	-	CASSPYLGTPLKGETQYF	TGTGCCAGCAGTCCATACCTCGGGACACCTCTTAAAGGAGAGACCCAGTACTTC
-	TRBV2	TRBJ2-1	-	CASSYQGGDNEQFF	TGTGCCAGCAGTTATCAGGGTGGGGACAATGAGCAGTTCTTC
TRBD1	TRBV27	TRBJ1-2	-	CASSTRRDSAYGYTF	TGTGCCAGCAGTACAAGACGGGACAGCGCCTATGGCTACACCTTC
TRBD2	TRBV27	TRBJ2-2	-	CASSLSIRTSGAGELFF	TGTGCCAGCAGTTTATCGATTAGGACTAGCGGGGCCGGGGAGCTGTTTTTT
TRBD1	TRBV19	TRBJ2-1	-	CASSPVGQGYNEQFF	TGTGCCAGTAGTCCCGTGGGACAGGGATACAATGAGCAGTTCTTC
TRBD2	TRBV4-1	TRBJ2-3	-	CASSHPFRGRTDTQYF	TGCGCCAGCAGCCACCCCTTCCGCGGGAGGACCGATACGCAGTATTTT
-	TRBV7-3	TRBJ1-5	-	CASSLGDQPQHF	TGTGCCAGCAGCTTGGGGGATCAGCCCCAGCATTTT
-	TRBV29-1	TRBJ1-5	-	CSAVQGLGQPQHF	TGCAGCGCAGTACAGGGTCTCGGCCAGCCCCAGCATTTT
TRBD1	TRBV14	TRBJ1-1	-	CASSQGQGLTFF	TGTGCCAGCAGCCAAGGACAGGGACTAACTTTCTTT
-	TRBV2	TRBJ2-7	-	CASRAGTVNYEQYF	TGTGCCAGCAGGGCCGGGACTGTAAACTACGAGCAGTACTTC
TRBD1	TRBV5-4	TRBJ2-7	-	CASSLGGDRGMLVQYF	TGTGCCAGCAGCTTGGGTGGGGACAGGGGGATGTTGGTGCAGTACTTC
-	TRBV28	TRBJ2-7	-	CASTKSGSYEQYF	TGTGCCAGCACCAAGAGCGGCAGCTACGAGCAGTACTTC
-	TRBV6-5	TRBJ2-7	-	CASSYRSGYEQYF	TGTGCCAGCAGTTACCGGAGCGGCTACGAGCAGTACTTC
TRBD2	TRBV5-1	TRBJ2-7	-	CASSLVAAGAYEQYF	TGCGCCAGCAGCTTGGTAGCGGCGGGGGCCTACGAGCAGTACTTC
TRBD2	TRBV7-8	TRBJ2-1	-	CASSHTGTRAYNEQFF	TGTGCCAGCAGCCATACCGGGACTAGAGCCTACAATGAGCAGTTCTTC
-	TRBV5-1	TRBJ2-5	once	CASSFGGEGETQYF	TGCGCCAGCAGCTTCGGGGGAGAGGGCGAGACCCAGTACTTC
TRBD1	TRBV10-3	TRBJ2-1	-	CAISESTGTGWFF	TGTGCCATCAGTGAGTCTACCGGGACAGGGTGGTTCTTC
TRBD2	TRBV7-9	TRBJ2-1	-	CASTPPAGGPYNEQFF	TGTGCCAGCACCCCCCCCGCGGGAGGGCCTTACAATGAGCAGTTCTTC
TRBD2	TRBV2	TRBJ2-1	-	CASSEGLVAGVGEQFF	TGTGCCAGCAGTGAAGGATTGGTAGCGGGAGTTGGGGAGCAGTTCTTC
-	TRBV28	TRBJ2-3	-	CASSFFGSTDTQYF	TGTGCCAGCAGTTTCTTTGGGAGCACAGATACGCAGTATTTT
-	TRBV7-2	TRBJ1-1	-	CASSKQDGTEAFF	TGTGCCAGCAGCAAACAGGACGGGACTGAAGCTTTCTTT
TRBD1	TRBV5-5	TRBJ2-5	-	CASSPQGAQETQYF	TGTGCCAGCAGCCCCCAGGGGGCCCAAGAGACCCAGTACTTC
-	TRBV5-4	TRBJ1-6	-	CASRVTGSSYNSPLHF	TGTGCCAGCAGGGTTACCGGGAGCTCCTATAATTCACCCCTCCACTTT
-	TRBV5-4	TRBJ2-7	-	CASSPRPYEQYF	TGTGCCAGCAGCCCGCGCCCCTACGAGCAGTACTTC
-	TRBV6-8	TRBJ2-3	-	CAAGADTQYF	TGTGCCGCTGGCGCAGATACGCAGTATTTT
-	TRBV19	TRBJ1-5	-	CASSIQGGWGNQPQHF	TGTGCCAGTAGTATTCAGGGTGGCTGGGGCAATCAGCCCCAGCATTTT
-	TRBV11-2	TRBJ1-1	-	CASSFTIRATEAFF	TGTGCCAGCAGCTTTACAATCAGGGCCACTGAAGCTTTCTTT
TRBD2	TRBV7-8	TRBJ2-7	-	CASSTLTSGRYEQYF	TGTGCCAGCAGCACCCTGACTAGCGGGAGGTACGAGCAGTACTTC
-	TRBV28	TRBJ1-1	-	CASSFDRPRRAFF	TGTGCCAGCAGTTTCGACAGGCCCCGCCGGGCTTTCTTT
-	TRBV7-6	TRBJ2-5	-	CASSPSGTGETQYF	TGTGCCAGCAGCCCTAGTGGGACCGGGGAGACCCAGTACTTC
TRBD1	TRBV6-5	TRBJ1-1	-	CASSSTGAGGNTEAFF	TGTGCCAGCAGTTCGACAGGGGCCGGAGGGAACACTGAAGCTTTCTTT
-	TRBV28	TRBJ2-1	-	CASRVAGDPSYNEQFF	TGTGCCAGCAGAGTCGCGGGTGATCCCTCCTACAATGAGCAGTTCTTC
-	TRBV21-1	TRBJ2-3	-	CASSKAGTTGDRATDTQYF	TGTGCCAGCAGCAAAGCGGGTACCACAGGGGATCGGGCCACAGATACGCAGTATTTT
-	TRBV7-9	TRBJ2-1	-	CASSLARQASRNEQFF	TGTGCCAGCAGCTTAGCGCGGCAGGCGAGTAGGAATGAGCAGTTCTTC
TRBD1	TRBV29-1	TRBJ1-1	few	CSVIYRGSEAFF	TGCAGCGTTATTTACAGGGGTTCTGAAGCTTTCTTT
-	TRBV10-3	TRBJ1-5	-	CAISEGIQPQHF	TGTGCCATCAGTGAAGGAATCCAGCCCCAGCATTTT
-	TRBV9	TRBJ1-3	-	CASSPGLGNTIYF	TGTGCCAGCTCCCCGGGGCTAGGAAACACCATATATTTT
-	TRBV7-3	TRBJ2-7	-	CASSLTGASSYEQYF	TGTGCCAGCAGCTTAACCGGTGCTAGCTCCTACGAGCAGTACTTC
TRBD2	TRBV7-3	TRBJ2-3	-	CASSLLTSGPGDTQYF	TGTGCCAGCAGCTTATTGACTAGCGGGCCCGGAGATACGCAGTATTTT
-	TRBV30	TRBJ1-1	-	CAWSPGWAEAFF	TGTGCCTGGAGCCCCGGGTGGGCTGAAGCTTTCTTT
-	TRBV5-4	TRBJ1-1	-	CASSLETDTEAFF	TGTGCCAGCAGCTTGGAAACAGACACTGAAGCTTTCTTT
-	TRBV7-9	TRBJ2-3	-	CASSSSTDTQYF	TGTGCCAGCAGTTCTAGCACAGATACGCAGTATTTT